This T cell receptor (beta chain) derives from a study of blood T cells in healthy people across ages. For the study at large: Template-switching capture recovered about one barcoded beta molecule per two T cells.

Together with a sample-barcoded 5' primer, a J-beta primer mix was included in a second PCR lasting about 6 to 11 cycles. TCRdb recomputed calls from the 5' RACE reads with MiXCR, one row per CDR3 protein. The sample lists roughly 680,000 distinct CDR3 sequences, more than 45% occurring once. General observations from the study: Older age went with lower TCR beta diversity per million T cells, in a roughly linear way. Estimates of total diversity, which came from one million sequenced T cells, were considered to be underestimates.

With regard to this clonotype: Its cognate antigen is unknown. A much larger clone lies a single base off, so this may be a read error.

The source material was blood. The sequence derives from a woman of 80 years or more in good health.

The CDR3, as DNA: TGCAGTGTTGCAACAGACAGGGTAGATTCACCCCTCCACTTT. As protein: CSVATDRVDSPLHF. V usage is TRBV20-1 and J usage is TRBJ1-6, with TRBD1 matching 7 bases. Per germline, CDR1 DFQATT and CDR2 SNEGSKA (reference sequence). V was pared by 7 bases and J by 8 bases, with 11 bases of the junction left unmatched. The length of the CDR3 is 14 residues.